This TCR beta chain was retrieved from a study of cytomegalovirus exposure and HLA in healthy donors. Overall study findings and caveats: After further analysis at a later stage, 16,951 TCR beta sequences were associated with HLA alleles at 0.05 false discovery rate.

This CDR3 has 16 residues. This clone was counted between two and nine times. Its antigen is not known. Vbeta (60) and Jbeta (13) primers were used in the PCR. The repertoire was sequenced with immunoSEQ multiplex PCR; TCRdb's copy has only in-frame clones and lacks some. The sample lists around 110,000 clones, around 10% occurring once. Sequenced material: PBMCs. The chain joins TRBV21-1 to TRBJ1-1. TRBV21-1 is noted as a pseudogene. The TCR was taken from a young man in good health and CMV-seronegative. This CDR3 reads CASSKSGREVRTEAFF. DNA for the CDR3: TGTGCCAGCAGCAAATCGGGAAGGGAAGTAAGGACTGAAGCTTTCTTT.